The table lists the clone carrying this TCR beta chain with a count of one. Its antigen is still unknown. The entry originates in a study of OX40 agonist ivuxolimab in advanced cancers. Study-level background: Earlier treatment with anti-PD-1, anti-PD-L1 or anti-CTLA-4 was permitted, and about 40% had received some.

Sequencing was performed with immunoSEQ multiplex PCR; in TCRdb, only in-frame clones are kept and a portion is missing. In the table there are 25,000 to 35,000 clones, approximately 81% of which are singletons. Germline assignment: CDR1 SGHAT and CDR2 FQNNGV. V was trimmed by 5 bases and J by 1 base, leaving 14 bases between them. The CDR3 spans 15 residues. General observations from the study: Averaged across samples, CD8+ T cells carried more expanded clones than CD4+ did.

The chain recombines TRBV11-2 with TRBJ1-1, with D tentatively TRBD1 (5 bases). The receptor was isolated from an adult with an advanced solid tumor such as melanoma, head and neck, liver or kidney cancer. The sample consisted of CD4+ or CD8+ T cells sorted from blood, taken in a trial of the OX40 agonist ivuxolimab. CDR3 bases: TGTGCCAGCAGCCCTCAACCGGGGCGGAACACTGAAGCTTTCTTT. It yields the protein CASSPQPGRNTEAFF. The full variable domain, completed using reference TRBV11-2 and TRBJ1-1, is EAGVAQSPRYKIIEKRQSVAFWCNPISGHATLYWYQQILGQGPKLLIQFQNNGVVDDSQLPKDRFSAERLKGVDSTLKIQPAKLEDSAVYLCASSPQPGRNTEAFFGQGTRLTVV.